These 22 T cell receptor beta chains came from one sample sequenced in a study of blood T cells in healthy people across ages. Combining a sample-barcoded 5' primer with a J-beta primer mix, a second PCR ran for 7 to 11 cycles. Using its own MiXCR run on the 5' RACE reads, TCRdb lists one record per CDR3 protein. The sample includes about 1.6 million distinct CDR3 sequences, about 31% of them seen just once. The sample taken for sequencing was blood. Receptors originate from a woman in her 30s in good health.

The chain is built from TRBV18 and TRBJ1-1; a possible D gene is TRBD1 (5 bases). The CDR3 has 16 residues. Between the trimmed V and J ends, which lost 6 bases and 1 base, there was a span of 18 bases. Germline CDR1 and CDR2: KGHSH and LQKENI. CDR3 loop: CASSPSLDRTNTEAFF. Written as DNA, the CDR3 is TGTGCCAGCTCCCCGTCCCTCGACAGAACGAACACTGAAGCTTTCTTT.

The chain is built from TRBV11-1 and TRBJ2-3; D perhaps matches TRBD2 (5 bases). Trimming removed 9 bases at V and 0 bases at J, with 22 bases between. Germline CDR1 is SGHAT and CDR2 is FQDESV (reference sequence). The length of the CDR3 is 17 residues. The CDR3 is CARISRGENSSTDTQYF. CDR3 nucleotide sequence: TGTGCCAGAATTAGTCGTGGGGAGAACTCTAGCACAGATACGCAGTATTTT.

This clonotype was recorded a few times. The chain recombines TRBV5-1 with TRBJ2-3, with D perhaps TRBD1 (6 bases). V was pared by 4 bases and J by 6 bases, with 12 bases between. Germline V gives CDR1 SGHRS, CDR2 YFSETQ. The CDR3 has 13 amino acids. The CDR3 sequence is CASSPQGMDTQYF. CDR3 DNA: TGCGCCAGCAGCCCCCAGGGGATGGATACGCAGTATTTT.

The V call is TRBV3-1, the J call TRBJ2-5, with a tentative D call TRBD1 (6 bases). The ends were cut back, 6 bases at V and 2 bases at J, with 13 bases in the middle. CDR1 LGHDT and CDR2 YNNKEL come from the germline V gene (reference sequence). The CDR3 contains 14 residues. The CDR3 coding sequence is TGTGCCAGCAGTTGGGACACGCCACAAGAGACCCAGTACTTC. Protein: CASSWDTPQETQYF.

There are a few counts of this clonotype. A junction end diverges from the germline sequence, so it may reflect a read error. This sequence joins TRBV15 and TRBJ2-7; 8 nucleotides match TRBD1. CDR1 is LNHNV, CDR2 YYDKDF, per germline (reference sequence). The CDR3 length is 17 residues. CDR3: CATSRGRSGDRSYGQYF. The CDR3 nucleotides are TGTGCCACCAGCAGAGGCCGATCCGGGGACAGGTCCTACGGGCAGTACTTC.

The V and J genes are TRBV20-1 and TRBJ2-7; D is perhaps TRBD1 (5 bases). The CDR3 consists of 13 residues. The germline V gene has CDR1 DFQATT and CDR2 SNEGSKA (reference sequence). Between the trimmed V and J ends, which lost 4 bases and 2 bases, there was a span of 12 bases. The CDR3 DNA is TGCAGTGCTAAGGACACGTCCACCTACGAGCAGTACTTC. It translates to CSAKDTSTYEQYF.

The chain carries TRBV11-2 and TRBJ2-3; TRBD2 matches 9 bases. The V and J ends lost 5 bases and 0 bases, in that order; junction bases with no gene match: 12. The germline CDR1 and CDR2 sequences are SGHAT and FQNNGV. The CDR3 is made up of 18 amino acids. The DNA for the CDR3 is TGTGCCAGCAGCCCCCGGACTAGCGTCGCCTCTAGCACAGATACGCAGTATTTT. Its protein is CASSPRTSVASSTDTQYF.

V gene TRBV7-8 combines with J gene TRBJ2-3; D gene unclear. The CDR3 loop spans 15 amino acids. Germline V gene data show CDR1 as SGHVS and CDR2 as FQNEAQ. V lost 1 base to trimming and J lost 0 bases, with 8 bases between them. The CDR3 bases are TGTGCCAGCAGCTTAGGGCATTCTAGCACAGATACGCAGTATTTT. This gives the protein CASSLGHSSTDTQYF.

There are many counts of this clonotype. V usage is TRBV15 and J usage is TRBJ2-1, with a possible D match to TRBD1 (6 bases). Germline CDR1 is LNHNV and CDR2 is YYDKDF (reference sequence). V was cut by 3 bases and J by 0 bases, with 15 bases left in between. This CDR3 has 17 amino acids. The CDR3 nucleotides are TGTGCCACCAGCAGCCGGATGACAGGAACCTCCTACAATGAGCAGTTCTTC. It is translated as CATSSRMTGTSYNEQFF.

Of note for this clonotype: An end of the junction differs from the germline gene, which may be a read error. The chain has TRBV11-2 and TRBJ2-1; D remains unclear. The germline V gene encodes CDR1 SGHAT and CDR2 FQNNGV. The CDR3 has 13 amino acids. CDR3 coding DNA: TGTACCAGCAGCTCCCTCCTCCCCAATGAGCAGTTCTTC. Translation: CTSSSLLPNEQFF.

CDR3 region: CASSPMAHQETQYF. The DNA for the CDR3 is TGTGCCAGCTCACCAATGGCACACCAAGAGACCCAGTACTTC. V is TRBV18 and J is TRBJ2-5; D unresolved. CDR3 size: 14 residues. CDR1 KGHSH and CDR2 LQKENI come from the germline V gene. V was shortened by 2 bases and J by 0 bases, with 7 bases between the two germline ends.

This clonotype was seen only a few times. DNA of the CDR3: TGTGCCAGCAGCCCCGGGCCATCCGACGAGCAGTACTTC. Protein product: CASSPGPSDEQYF. The chain links TRBV9 to TRBJ2-7; D not resolved. V gave up 4 bases and J gave up 5 bases, with 13 bases separating them. CDR1 SGDLS and CDR2 YYNGEE come from the germline V gene. The CDR3 is 13 residues long. Supplemented by reference TRBV9 and TRBJ2-7, the full variable domain reads DSGVTQTPKHLITATGQRVTLRCSPRSGDLSVYWYQQSLDQGLQFLIQYYNGEERAKGNILERFSAQQFPDLHSELNLSSLELGDSALYFCASSPGPSDEQYFGPGTRLTVT.

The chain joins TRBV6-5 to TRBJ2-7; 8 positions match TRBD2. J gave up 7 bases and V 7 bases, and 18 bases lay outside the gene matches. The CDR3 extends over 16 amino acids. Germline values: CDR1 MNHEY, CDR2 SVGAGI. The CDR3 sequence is CASTRGRSGSTGEQYF. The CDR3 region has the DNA TGTGCCAGCACCAGGGGTAGGAGCGGGAGTACGGGGGAGCAGTACTTC.

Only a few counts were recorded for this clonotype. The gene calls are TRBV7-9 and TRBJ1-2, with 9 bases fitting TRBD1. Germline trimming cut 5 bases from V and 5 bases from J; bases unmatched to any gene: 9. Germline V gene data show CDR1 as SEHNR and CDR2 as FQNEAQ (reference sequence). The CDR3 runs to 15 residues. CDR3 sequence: CASSPETGGRYGYTF. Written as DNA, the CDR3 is TGTGCCAGCAGCCCAGAGACAGGGGGGAGGTATGGCTACACCTTC.

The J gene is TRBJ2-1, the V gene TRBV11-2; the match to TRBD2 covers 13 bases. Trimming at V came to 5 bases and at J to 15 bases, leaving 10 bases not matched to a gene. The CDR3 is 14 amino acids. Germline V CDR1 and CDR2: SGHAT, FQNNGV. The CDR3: CASSPRTSGGARFF. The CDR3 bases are TGTGCCAGCAGCCCTCGGACTAGCGGGGGAGCGAGGTTCTTC.

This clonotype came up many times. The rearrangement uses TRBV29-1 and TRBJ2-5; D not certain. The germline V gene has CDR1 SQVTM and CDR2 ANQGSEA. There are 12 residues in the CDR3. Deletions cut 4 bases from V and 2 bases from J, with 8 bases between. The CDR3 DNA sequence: TGCAGCGTTGTATATGGGCAAGAGACCCAGTACTTC. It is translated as CSVVYGQETQYF.

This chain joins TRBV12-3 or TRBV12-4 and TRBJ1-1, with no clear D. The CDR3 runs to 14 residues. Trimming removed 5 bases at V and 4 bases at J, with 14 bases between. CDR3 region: CASSHGKSGTEAFF. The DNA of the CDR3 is TGTGCCAGCAGTCACGGGAAAAGTGGCACTGAAGCTTTCTTT.

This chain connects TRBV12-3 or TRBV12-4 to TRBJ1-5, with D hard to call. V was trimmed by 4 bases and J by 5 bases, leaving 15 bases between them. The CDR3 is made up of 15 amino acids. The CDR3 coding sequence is TGTGCCAGCAGTTCCTTCTGGGAAGTGGATCAGCCCCAGCATTTT. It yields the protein CASSSFWEVDQPQHF.

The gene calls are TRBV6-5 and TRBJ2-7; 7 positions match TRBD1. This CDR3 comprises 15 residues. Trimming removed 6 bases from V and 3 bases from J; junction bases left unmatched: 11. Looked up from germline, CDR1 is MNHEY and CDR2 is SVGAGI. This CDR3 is CASSSRQGKLYEQYF. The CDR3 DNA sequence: TGTGCCAGCAGCTCCCGACAGGGTAAGCTCTACGAGCAGTACTTC.

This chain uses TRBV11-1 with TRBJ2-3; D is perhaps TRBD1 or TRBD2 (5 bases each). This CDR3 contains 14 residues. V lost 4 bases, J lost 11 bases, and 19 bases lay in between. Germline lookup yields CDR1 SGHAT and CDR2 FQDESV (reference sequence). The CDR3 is CASSSHRGAYEQYF. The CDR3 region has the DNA TGTGCCAGCAGCTCTCACCGAGGGGCCTACGAGCAGTATTTT.

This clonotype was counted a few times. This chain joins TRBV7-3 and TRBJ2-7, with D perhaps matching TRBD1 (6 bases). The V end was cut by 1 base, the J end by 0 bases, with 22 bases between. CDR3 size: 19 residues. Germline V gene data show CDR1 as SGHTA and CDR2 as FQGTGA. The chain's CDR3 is CASSLIGGYGAVDSYEQYF. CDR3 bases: TGTGCCAGCAGCTTAATAGGGGGTTATGGAGCAGTCGACTCCTACGAGCAGTACTTC.

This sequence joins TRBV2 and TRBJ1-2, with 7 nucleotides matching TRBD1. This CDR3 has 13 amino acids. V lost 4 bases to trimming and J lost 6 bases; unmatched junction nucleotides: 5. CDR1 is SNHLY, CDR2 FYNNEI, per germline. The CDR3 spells CASSGDRADGYTF. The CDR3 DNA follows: TGTGCCAGCAGTGGCGACAGGGCCGATGGCTACACCTTC.